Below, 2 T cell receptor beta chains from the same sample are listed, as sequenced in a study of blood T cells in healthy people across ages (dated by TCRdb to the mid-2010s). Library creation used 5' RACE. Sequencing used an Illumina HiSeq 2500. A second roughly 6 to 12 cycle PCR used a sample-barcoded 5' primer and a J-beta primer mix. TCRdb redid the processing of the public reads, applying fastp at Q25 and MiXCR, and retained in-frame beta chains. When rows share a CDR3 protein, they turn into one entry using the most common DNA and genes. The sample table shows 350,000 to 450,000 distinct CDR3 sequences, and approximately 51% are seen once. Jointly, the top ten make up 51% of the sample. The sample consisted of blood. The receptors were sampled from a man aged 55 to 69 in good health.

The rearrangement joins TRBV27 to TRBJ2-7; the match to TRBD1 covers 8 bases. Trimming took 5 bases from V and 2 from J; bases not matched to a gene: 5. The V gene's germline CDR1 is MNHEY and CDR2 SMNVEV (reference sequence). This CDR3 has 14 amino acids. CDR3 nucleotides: TGTGCCAGCAGTCCGGACAGGGCAGCCTACGAGCAGTACTTC. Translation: CASSPDRAAYEQYF.

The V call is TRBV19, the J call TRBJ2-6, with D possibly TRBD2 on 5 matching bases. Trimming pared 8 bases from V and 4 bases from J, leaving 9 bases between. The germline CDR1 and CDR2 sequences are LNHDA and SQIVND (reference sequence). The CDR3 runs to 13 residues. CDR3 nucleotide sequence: TGTGCCAGTGAGGGCTACGGGGCCAACGTCCTGACTTTC. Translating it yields CASEGYGANVLTF.